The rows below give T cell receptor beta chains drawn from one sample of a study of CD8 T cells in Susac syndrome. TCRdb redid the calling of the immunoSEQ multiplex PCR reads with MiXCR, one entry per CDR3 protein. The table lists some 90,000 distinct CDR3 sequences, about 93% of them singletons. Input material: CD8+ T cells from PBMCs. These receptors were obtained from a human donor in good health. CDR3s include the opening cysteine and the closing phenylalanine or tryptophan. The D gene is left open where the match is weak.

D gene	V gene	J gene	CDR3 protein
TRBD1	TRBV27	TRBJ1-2	CASSSSGQGFGYTF
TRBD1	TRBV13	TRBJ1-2	CASTTGDYGYTF
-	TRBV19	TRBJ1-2	CASSRVDRPTYGYTF
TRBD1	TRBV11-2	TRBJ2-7	CASSTGLGQGIGYEQYF
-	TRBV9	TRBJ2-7	CASSVNSGYEQYF
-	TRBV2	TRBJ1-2	CASSELPDGYTF
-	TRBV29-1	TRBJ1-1	CSVAGATEAFF
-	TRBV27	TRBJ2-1	CASSPTGRYNEQFF
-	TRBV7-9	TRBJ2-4	CASSPSGTLAKNIQYF
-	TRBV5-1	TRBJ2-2	CASSPRTRRDTGELFF
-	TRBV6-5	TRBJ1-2	CASSYSGGGYTF
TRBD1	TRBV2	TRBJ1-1	CASSQGGLNTEAFF